Below, 23 T cell receptor beta chains from the same sample are listed, as sequenced in a study of CD8 T cells in Susac syndrome. Reverse transcription of about 0.45 to 1 ug RNA was performed with random hexamers. TCRdb independently ran MiXCR on the immunoSEQ multiplex PCR reads; one entry per CDR3 protein. The data hold some 150,000 distinct CDR3 sequences, with 90% to 95% observed a single time. Input material: CD8+ T cells from PBMCs. The receptor source for this set is a human donor with multiple sclerosis.

The V call is TRBV15, the J call TRBJ2-7; D may be TRBD1 (5 bases). V lost 0 bases to trimming and J lost 1 base, with 10 bases between them. In germline, CDR1 is LNHNV, CDR2 YYDKDF (reference sequence). This CDR3 region has 15 residues. CDR3 sequence (DNA): TGTGCCACCAGCAGAGACACGACAGAGTCCTACGAGCAGTACTTC. This encodes CATSRDTTESYEQYF.

This clonotype has more than one count but fewer than ten. V usage is TRBV28 and J usage is TRBJ1-6; TRBD1 matches 8 bases. The CDR3 is 15 amino acids. V was clipped by 6 bases and J by 4 bases; unmatched bases: 5. The V gene's germline CDR1 is MDHEN and CDR2 SYDVKM. The CDR3 DNA reads as TGTGCCAGCAGCCAGGACAGGGCGTATAATTCACCCCTCCACTTT. Translated, it gives CASSQDRAYNSPLHF.

The V gene is TRBV4-3, the J gene TRBJ2-2; the D gene could be TRBD1 or TRBD2 (5 bases each). Germline assignment: CDR1 LGHNA and CDR2 YSLEER. The ends were cut back, 4 bases at V and 7 bases at J, with 16 bases in the middle. This CDR3 contains 15 residues. The CDR3 spells CASSPKLGEFGELFF. The CDR3 coding sequence is TGCGCCAGCAGCCCTAAGCTGGGGGAGTTCGGGGAGCTGTTTTTT.

This sequence joins TRBV7-9 and TRBJ2-6; no clear D. V lost 5 bases and J lost 0, with 14 bases in between. Germline CDR1 and CDR2: SEHNR and FQNEAQ (reference sequence). The CDR3 runs to 17 residues. The CDR3 bases are TGTGCCAGCAGCCACCCCGTCCGTGGCTCTGGGGCCAACGTCCTGACTTTC. Translating it yields CASSHPVRGSGANVLTF.

The V call is TRBV29-1, the J call TRBJ2-1; 7 bases are shared with TRBD1. Germline trimming cut 3 bases from V and 9 bases from J; bases unmatched to any gene: 5. Germline CDR1 SQVTM, CDR2 ANQGSEA. The CDR3 is 12 residues long. In DNA form, the CDR3 reads TGCAGCGTTGAGGGACAGAACCCTGAGCAGTTCTTC. It is translated as CSVEGQNPEQFF.

The chain links TRBV20-1 to TRBJ2-2; D gene uncertain. The V gene lost 0 bases and the J gene lost 6 bases, with 11 bases spanning the gap. Germline V gives CDR1 DFQATT, CDR2 SNEGSKA (reference sequence). The CDR3 consists of 14 residues. CDR3 in amino acids: CSARDSFVPGELFF. The CDR3, as DNA: TGCAGTGCTAGAGATTCGTTCGTCCCCGGGGAGCTGTTTTTT.

This chain joins TRBV7-9 and TRBJ1-5, with 7 positions matching TRBD1. CDR3 length: 15 amino acids. Germline assignment: CDR1 SEHNR and CDR2 FQNEAQ (reference sequence). The ends lost 3 bases at V and 9 bases at J; junction bases unmatched: 11. This chain's CDR3 is CASSFSGQEQAPQHF. DNA for the CDR3: TGTGCCAGCAGCTTTTCCGGACAGGAGCAAGCGCCCCAGCATTTT. The whole variable domain, remainder taken from reference TRBV7-9 and TRBJ1-5, is DTGVSQNPRHKITKRGQNVTFRCDPISEHNRLYWYRQTLGQGPEFLTYFQNEAQLEKSRLLSDRFSAERPKGSFSTLEIQRTEQGDSAMYLCASSFSGQEQAPQHFGDGTRLSIL.

The genes are TRBV5-1 and TRBJ2-7; D unresolved. V was shortened by 4 bases and J by 3 bases, with 14 bases between the two germline ends. The germline V gene has CDR1 SGHRS and CDR2 YFSETQ. CDR3 length equals 14 residues. The CDR3 nucleotides read TGCGCCAGCAGCGTCGCCTCGAAGGGCTACGAGCAGTACTTC. The encoded protein is CASSVASKGYEQYF.

The chain uses TRBV9 and TRBJ1-2; tentatively, D is TRBD1 (6 bases). CDR1 SGDLS and CDR2 YYNGEE come from the germline V gene. This CDR3 spans 14 amino acids. V dropped 3 bases and J dropped 3 bases, with 12 bases sitting between them. The CDR3 sequence: CASSGVGGDYGYTF. The CDR3 DNA reads as TGTGCCAGCAGCGGCGTGGGGGGCGACTATGGCTACACCTTC.

The genes are TRBV23-1 and TRBJ2-2, with D maybe TRBD1 (6 bases). TRBV23-1 is an open reading frame, and its role is uncertain. Trimming cost V 5 bases and J 3 bases, with 19 bases left between them. The CDR3 has 17 amino acids. In DNA, the CDR3 is TGCGCCAGCAGTGACGGGACACTCGGAAGTGACACCGGGGAGCTGTTTTTT. It is translated as CASSDGTLGSDTGELFF.

This chain joins TRBV7-9 and TRBJ2-7; 8 nucleotides align to TRBD2. V lost 5 bases to trimming and J lost 2 bases; unmatched junction nucleotides: 17. CDR3 size: 18 residues. The germline V gene has CDR1 SEHNR and CDR2 FQNEAQ (reference sequence). CDR3 region: CASSPTGGDLGDTYEQYF. CDR3 bases: TGTGCCAGCAGCCCCACGGGGGGGGACCTAGGCGACACCTACGAGCAGTACTTC.

The chain couples TRBV29-1 to TRBJ2-7, with D possibly TRBD1 on 5 matching bases. This CDR3 is built from 13 residues. Germline V CDR1 and CDR2: SQVTM, ANQGSEA. The ends were cut back, 1 base at V and 3 bases at J, with 10 bases in the middle. The CDR3 sequence: CSVEGDSNYEQYF. CDR3 DNA sequence: TGCAGCGTTGAAGGCGACAGCAACTACGAGCAGTACTTC.

The gene calls are TRBV27 and TRBJ2-1; TRBD2 might be the D (6 bases). Germline lookup yields CDR1 MNHEY and CDR2 SMNVEV (reference sequence). The CDR3 is 14 amino acids. Between the trimmed V and J ends, which lost 4 bases and 6 bases, there was a span of 13 bases. CDR3 nucleotides: TGTGCCAGCAGTTCCACCCTCGGGGGCAATGAGCAGTTCTTC. This codes for CASSSTLGGNEQFF.

The chain combines TRBV5-6 with TRBJ2-7; TRBD2 matches 7 bases. CDR1 is SGHDT and CDR2 is YYEEEE in the germline V gene. V was clipped by 1 base and J by 4 bases; unmatched bases: 8. CDR3 length: 15 amino acids. Here the CDR3 reads CASSLIREARYEQYF. The DNA for the CDR3 is TGTGCCAGCAGCTTGATCCGGGAGGCAAGGTACGAGCAGTACTTC.

The chain links TRBV29-1 to TRBJ1-2, with 9 positions matching TRBD1. The CDR3 extends over 12 amino acids. Looked up from germline, CDR1 is SQVTM and CDR2 is ANQGSEA. J lost 8 bases, V lost 6 bases, and 7 bases had no gene match. In nucleotides, the CDR3 is TGCAGCGTCCCGGACAGGGGCTTCGGCTACACCTTC. It codes for CSVPDRGFGYTF.

V usage is TRBV9 and J usage is TRBJ1-1; TRBD1 matches 9 bases. Germline loops: CDR1 SGDLS, CDR2 YYNGEE. There are 17 residues in the CDR3. Losses at the gene ends were 0 bases for V and 1 base for J; bases not matched to a gene: 7. CDR3 DNA: TGTGCCAGCAGCGTAGGTAGAGGGGGACAGGGGAACACTGAAGCTTTCTTT. Amino acid sequence: CASSVGRGGQGNTEAFF. Full variable domain (rest looked up from reference TRBV9 and TRBJ1-1): DSGVTQTPKHLITATGQRVTLRCSPRSGDLSVYWYQQSLDQGLQFLIQYYNGEERAKGNILERFSAQQFPDLHSELNLSSLELGDSALYFCASSVGRGGQGNTEAFFGQGTRLTVV.

The chain joins TRBV27 to TRBJ1-2; TRBD1 might be the D (5 bases). Germline V gene sequence: CDR1 MNHEY, CDR2 SMNVEV (reference sequence). V lost 1 base to trimming and J lost 10 bases, with 13 bases between them. There are 13 residues in the CDR3. CDR3 nucleotides: TGTGCCAGCAGTTTATTTCGCCAGGGAGCCTACACCTTC. This encodes CASSLFRQGAYTF.

V usage is TRBV30 and J usage is TRBJ1-1; the D is unclear. The CDR3 is made up of 14 amino acids. The germline gives CDR1 GTSNPN, CDR2 SVGIG (reference sequence). Trimming shortened V by 1 base and J by 6 bases, and 15 bases separated the two germline ends. In DNA, the CDR3 is TGTGCCTGGAGTGAGACCTTGGGTTACGCTGAAGCTTTCTTT. Translation: CAWSETLGYAEAFF.

The chain is built from TRBV13 and TRBJ1-2, with D perhaps TRBD1 (5 bases). The CDR3 sequence is 12 residues long. The V gene lost 5 bases and the J gene lost 8 bases, with 12 bases spanning the gap. Germline-derived CDR1 and CDR2 are PRHDT and FYEKMQ (reference sequence). The CDR3 loop reads CASSRGSEGYTF. For the CDR3, the DNA is TGTGCCAGCAGCCGGGGGTCGGAAGGCTACACCTTC.

The chain combines TRBV7-9 with TRBJ2-7; no clear D gene. The germline V gene has CDR1 SEHNR and CDR2 FQNEAQ (reference sequence). Trimming removed 5 bases from V and 7 bases from J, with 12 bases in between. The CDR3 runs 12 residues. The CDR3 coding sequence is TGTGCCAGCAGCCCGACCCCCCTGGAGCAGTACTTC. Translating gives CASSPTPLEQYF.

V gene TRBV3-1 combines with J gene TRBJ2-3, with TRBD1 identical over 8 bases. Trimming cost V 3 bases and J 3 bases; bases outside gene matches: 5. In germline, CDR1 is LGHDT, CDR2 YNNKEL (reference sequence). The CDR3 spans 15 residues. DNA of the CDR3: TGTGCCAGCAGCCACCAGGGGGCGCGGACAGATACGCAGTATTTT. As protein: CASSHQGARTDTQYF.

The chain joins TRBV9 to TRBJ2-2; perhaps TRBD2 as D (5 bases). Germline V gene lookup returns CDR1 SGDLS and CDR2 YYNGEE. V was clipped by 4 bases and J by 1 base, with 11 bases between them. This CDR3 region has 15 residues. The CDR3: CASSPRGKNTGELFF. The DNA for the CDR3 is TGTGCCAGCAGCCCCCGGGGAAAGAACACCGGGGAGCTGTTTTTT.

This rearrangement joins TRBV2 to TRBJ2-1; TRBD1 aligns across 9 bases. The CDR3 covers 13 residues. With V trimmed by 6 bases and J by 6 bases, 3 bases remained unmatched. Germline CDR1 reads SNHLY; CDR2 reads FYNNEI. CDR3: CASREQGANEQFF. The CDR3 DNA reads as TGTGCCAGCAGAGAACAGGGGGCCAATGAGCAGTTCTTC.